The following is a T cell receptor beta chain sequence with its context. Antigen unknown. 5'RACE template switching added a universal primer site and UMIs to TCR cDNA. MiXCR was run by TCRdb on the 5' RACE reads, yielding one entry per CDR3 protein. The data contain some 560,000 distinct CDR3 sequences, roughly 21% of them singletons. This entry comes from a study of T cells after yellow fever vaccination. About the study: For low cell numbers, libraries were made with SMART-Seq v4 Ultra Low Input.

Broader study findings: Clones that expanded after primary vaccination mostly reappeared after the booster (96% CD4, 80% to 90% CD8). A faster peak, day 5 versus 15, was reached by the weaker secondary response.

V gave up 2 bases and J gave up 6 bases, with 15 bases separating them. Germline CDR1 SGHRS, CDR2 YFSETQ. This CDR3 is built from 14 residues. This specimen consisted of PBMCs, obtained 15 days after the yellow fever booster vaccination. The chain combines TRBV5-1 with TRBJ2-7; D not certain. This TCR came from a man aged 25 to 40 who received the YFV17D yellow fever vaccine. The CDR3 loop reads CASSFRAELGEQYF. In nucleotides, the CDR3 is TGCGCCAGCAGCTTTAGGGCAGAACTTGGCGAGCAGTACTTC.